This is a list of T cell receptor beta chains from one sample in a study of response to subunit inactivated influenza vaccine. TCRdb used MiXCR to reprocess the RT-PCR reads, holding one entry per CDR3 protein. The sample includes 630,000 or so distinct CDR3 sequences, 15% to 19% of them seen just once. The specimen comprised PBMCs from blood, sampled 11 to 12 days after vaccination. Receptors originate from a man in his fifties or sixties who received an inactivated influenza vaccine. Each CDR3 is given without its conserved first and last residue. Clone size appears in some rows only: once, few, many, or a class for an expanded clone.

v_call: TRBV12-3/TRBV12-4
clone_size: many
j_call: TRBJ2-7
cdr3_aa: ASSPFSGSEQY

v_call: TRBV6-5
clone_size: many
j_call: TRBJ2-3
cdr3_aa: ASRTHTDTQY

v_call: TRBV4-2
clone_size: once
j_call: TRBJ2-3
cdr3_aa: ASSQDPGVAGGYDRDTQY

v_call: TRBV7-2
clone_size: few
j_call: TRBJ2-7
cdr3_aa: ASSTTSGRGEQY

v_call: TRBV6-1
clone_size: few
j_call: TRBJ2-3
cdr3_aa: ASSSRDRGTDTQY

v_call: TRBV20-1
clone_size: few
j_call: TRBJ2-7
cdr3_aa: SASPGPREQY

v_call: TRBV24-1
clone_size: .
j_call: TRBJ1-1
cdr3_aa: ATEGVGNTEAF

v_call: TRBV20-1
clone_size: few
j_call: TRBJ1-2
cdr3_aa: SASPPATYGYT

v_call: TRBV4-2
clone_size: few
j_call: TRBJ2-7
cdr3_aa: ASSQPQGGEQY

v_call: TRBV12-3/TRBV12-4
clone_size: .
j_call: TRBJ2-5
cdr3_aa: ASRPTGARETQY

v_call: TRBV3-1
clone_size: .
j_call: TRBJ1-2
cdr3_aa: ASRTRGMDGYT

v_call: TRBV7-6
clone_size: .
j_call: TRBJ2-5
cdr3_aa: ASSERISGSPETQY

v_call: TRBV4-1
clone_size: .
j_call: TRBJ2-7
cdr3_aa: ASSQRTGAHEQY

v_call: TRBV7-9
clone_size: many
j_call: TRBJ2-2
cdr3_aa: ASSYRGDHTGELF

v_call: TRBV12-3/TRBV12-4
clone_size: few
j_call: TRBJ1-1
cdr3_aa: ASRVFFSMNTEAF

v_call: TRBV7-2
clone_size: .
j_call: TRBJ2-7
cdr3_aa: ASSLGSGTEQY

v_call: TRBV7-9
clone_size: few
j_call: TRBJ2-1
cdr3_aa: ASTPTPRTNNEQF